This T cell receptor beta chain was profiled in a study of T cell responses to AZD1222 COVID-19 vaccine. Study results and limitations: An increase in Spike-specific TCR breadth and depth was observed after two AZD1222 doses. White British ancestry dominated among donors, who included more females, and clonal diversity was possibly underestimated.

Clones were read by immunoSEQ multiplex PCR, and TCRdb kept only the in-frame ones, dropping some. The sample consists of approximately 82,000 clones, roughly 90% of them appearing once. Germline CDR1 and CDR2: SGHTA and FQGNSA. The CDR3 runs to 13 residues. V lost 1 base, J lost 8 bases, and 11 bases lay in between. Turning to this clone: The antigen remains undetermined.

This material consisted of peripheral blood, taken on day 0 of AZD1222 vaccination. The receptor was isolated from an adult in good health. The chain combines TRBV7-2 with TRBJ1-2; possibly TRBD1 for D (5 bases). CDR3 amino acids: CASSLEQARGYTF. DNA for the CDR3: TGTGCCAGCAGCTTAGAACAGGCTCGGGGCTACACCTTC.